This T cell receptor beta chain was recovered during a study of blood T cell repertoires in COVID-19. V lost 0 bases and J 1 base, leaving 7 bases between the germline ends. From germline, CDR1 is SGHRS and CDR2 YFSETQ. CDR3 length: 15 residues. This clone turned up a few times. Profiled with immunoSEQ multiplex PCR; TCRdb holds only in-frame clones, not every one. The sample holds under 200,000 clones, approximately 86% seen once. Sequencing used PBMCs or T cells enriched from blood (not recorded which). This rearrangement joins TRBV5-1 to TRBJ2-2; weak D call: TRBD1 (5 bases). The clonotype comes from a man in his 60s who had recovered from COVID-19. CDR3 nucleotide sequence: TGCGCCAGCAGCTTGGAAGGGGTGAACACCGGGGAGCTGTTTTTT. This codes for CASSLEGVNTGELFF.